The T cell receptor (beta chain) under discussion was sequenced for a study of cytomegalovirus exposure and HLA in healthy donors. Primers: 60 Vbeta forward and 13 Jbeta reverse. Sequencing used immunoSEQ multiplex PCR; TCRdb keeps in-frame clones, though not all of them. The sample consists of 90,000 to 150,000 clones, 77% of them appearing once. This CDR3 comprises 12 residues. CDR1 and CDR2 from the germline V gene are SGHTS and YDEGEE. The germline V and J ends were trimmed by 3 bases and 4 bases, with 7 bases remaining between them. V gene TRBV5-8 combines with J gene TRBJ1-2, with TRBD1 as a possible D gene (5 bases). The sequence was obtained from a man between 40 and 49 years old in good health and CMV-seropositive. Sequenced material: PBMCs. Here the CDR3 reads CASSSQGYGYTF. The CDR3 DNA reads TGTGCCAGCAGCTCGCAGGGCTATGGCTACACCTTC.